The sequence of this TCR beta chain was determined in a study of cytomegalovirus exposure and HLA in healthy donors. The germline V and J ends were trimmed by 6 bases and 1 base, with 21 bases remaining between them. The CDR3 length is 17 residues. The germline V gene has CDR1 MDHEN and CDR2 SYDVKM. Primers included in the PCR were 60 Vbeta and 13 Jbeta primers. Sequenced by immunoSEQ multiplex PCR; TCRdb stores in-frame clones only, minus some. This sample has more than 80,000 clones; 60% to 85% occur once, and the top ten carry over 4.5%. The sequenced sample was PBMCs. The rearrangement joins TRBV28 to TRBJ1-1; TRBD1 is a possible D gene (5 bases). This clonotype was sampled from a man between 18 and 35 years old in good health and CMV-seropositive. This CDR3 reads CASSLSPPGGTNTEAFF. In DNA form, the CDR3 reads TGTGCCAGCAGCCTTTCCCCCCCCGGGGGGACGAACACTGAAGCTTTCTTT.